These 10 T cell receptor beta chains came from one sample sequenced in a study of blood T cell repertoires in COVID-19. Libraries were prepared by immunoSEQ multiplex PCR; TCRdb keeps only in-frame clonotypes and omits some of them. Of roughly 260,000 clones listed, under 85% are singletons. The specimen was peripheral blood. These receptors were collected from a middle-aged woman with active or convalescent COVID-19.

The chain combines TRBV30 with TRBJ2-7; 7 nucleotides agree with TRBD1. The CDR3 sequence is 14 residues long. Looked up from germline, CDR1 is GTSNPN and CDR2 is SVGIG (reference sequence). J was trimmed by 3 bases and V by 3 bases; bases with no gene match: 8. The CDR3 nucleotides are TGTGCCTGGAGGAGGGGGCAGGGGTTCTACGAGCAGTACTTC. It translates to CAWRRGQGFYEQYF.

This clone was recorded once. V usage is TRBV7-3 and J usage is TRBJ2-4, with 9 bases that match TRBD1. Germline V gene sequence: CDR1 SGHTA, CDR2 FQGTGA. J lost 8 bases, V lost 0 bases, and 11 bases had no gene match. The CDR3 is 17 residues long. CDR3 nucleotide sequence: TGTGCCAGCAGCTTAACGTTCCGGGACAGGGACGAAGACATTCAGTACTTC. Translating gives CASSLTFRDRDEDIQYF.

V usage is TRBV12-5 and J usage is TRBJ1-5; TRBD1 might be the D (6 bases). The germline CDR1 and CDR2 sequences are LGHNT and FRNRAP. The CDR3 is made up of 13 amino acids. V was shortened by 4 bases and J by 4 bases, with 8 bases between the two germline ends. The CDR3 DNA reads as TGTGCTAGTGGTTCCAGGGGTAATCAGCCCCAGCATTTT. Amino acids: CASGSRGNQPQHF.

This chain joins TRBV5-1 and TRBJ2-1; maybe TRBD2 (6 bases). Germline V gene sequence: CDR1 SGHRS, CDR2 YFSETQ. This CDR3 has 15 residues. Trimming removed 2 bases at V and 4 bases at J, with 13 bases between. CDR3 in amino acids: CASSFGGVGYNEQFF. The CDR3 bases are TGCGCCAGCAGCTTCGGCGGGGTAGGGTACAATGAGCAGTTCTTC.

CDR3 loop: CASSPRGLAATSYNEQFF. CDR3 DNA sequence: TGTGCCAGTAGTCCCCGCGGACTAGCGGCAACCTCCTACAATGAGCAGTTCTTC. This chain links TRBV19 with TRBJ2-1, with 10 bases lining up with TRBD2. V gave up 5 bases and J gave up 0 bases; unmatched junction bases: 10. The CDR3 runs to 18 residues. The germline gives CDR1 LNHDA, CDR2 SQIVND (reference sequence).

The chain couples TRBV27 to TRBJ1-5; 10 nucleotides match TRBD1. The J segment lost 0 bases and the V segment lost 6 bases, leaving 8 bases of the junction unmatched. The CDR3 spans 17 residues. Germline values: CDR1 MNHEY, CDR2 SMNVEV (reference sequence). The DNA of the CDR3 is TGTGCCAGCAGGGACAGGGGGACCCTTTATAGCAATCAGCCCCAGCATTTT. This encodes CASRDRGTLYSNQPQHF.

The sample holds many counts of this clone. This chain joins TRBV11-2 and TRBJ2-2, with 8 bases fitting TRBD2. This CDR3 comprises 15 residues. CDR1 and CDR2 (germline): SGHAT, FQNNGV. J gave up 3 bases and V 2 bases, and 2 bases lay outside the gene matches. The DNA of the CDR3 is TGTGCCAGCAGCTTAAGCGGGGGAGACACCGGGGAGCTGTTTTTT. Its protein is CASSLSGGDTGELFF. The entire variable domain, with the rest obtained from reference TRBV11-2 and TRBJ2-2, is as follows: EAGVAQSPRYKIIEKRQSVAFWCNPISGHATLYWYQQILGQGPKLLIQFQNNGVVDDSQLPKDRFSAERLKGVDSTLKIQPAKLEDSAVYLCASSLSGGDTGELFFGEGSRLTVL.

The chain employs TRBV19 and TRBJ2-5, with a weak D call TRBD2 (5 bases). Germline CDR1 reads LNHDA; CDR2 reads SQIVND (reference sequence). The CDR3 runs to 15 residues. Trimming shortened V by 3 bases and J by 1 base, and 12 bases separated the two germline ends. In DNA, the CDR3 is TGTGCCAGTAGTATTCTAGGAGGCAGCCAAGAGACCCAGTACTTC. Translated: CASSILGGSQETQYF. The variable domain in full, completed from reference TRBV19 and TRBJ2-5, reads DGGITQSPKYLFRKEGQNVTLSCEQNLNHDAMYWYRQDPGQGLRLIYYSQIVNDFQKGDIAEGYSVSREKKESFPLTVTSAQKNPTAFYLCASSILGGSQETQYFGPGTRLLVL.

The chain recombines TRBV3-1 (or the pseudogene TRBV3-2) with TRBJ1-5; D uncertain. The germline gives CDR1 LGHDT, CDR2 YNNKEL (reference sequence). This CDR3 comprises 15 residues. V shed 3 bases and J shed 0 bases, with 9 bases lying between them. This chain's CDR3 is CASSQAPYSNQPQHF. The DNA for the CDR3 is TGTGCCAGCAGCCAGGCCCCTTATAGCAATCAGCCCCAGCATTTT.

CDR3 sequence: CASSFGGLNTEAFF. The CDR3 region has the DNA TGTGCCAGCAGCTTCGGGGGATTGAACACTGAAGCTTTCTTT. The rearrangement joins TRBV7-9 to TRBJ1-1; D might be TRBD1 (5 bases). This CDR3 has 14 residues. The ends were cut back, 3 bases at V and 0 bases at J, with 8 bases in the middle. Germline-derived CDR1 and CDR2 are SEHNR and FQNEAQ (reference sequence).